Following are 11 T cell receptor beta chains from one sample sequenced in a study of T cells in Graves' hyperthyroidism and ophthalmopathy. RNA transcripts served as the template for amplifying TCR beta CDR3 regions. Primed by the HTBI set, a first-round RT-PCR was run on the TCR CDR3. From the multiplex PCR reads, TCRdb called clonotypes with MiXCR, one entry per CDR3 protein. The table has some 300,000 distinct CDR3 sequences, roughly 18% seen once. Sequenced input: blood. The source of these receptors is a man aged 45-60 years with Graves' ophthalmopathy.

This clonotype was counted ten times or more. The chain couples TRBV11-2 to TRBJ2-1; TRBD2 might be the D (6 bases). This CDR3 is built from 15 residues. Trimming stripped 1 base from V and 4 bases from J, with 11 bases between. The germline V gene has CDR1 SGHAT and CDR2 FQNNGV. The CDR3 spells CASSLAGVGYNEQFF. The CDR3 nucleotides read TGTGCCAGCAGCTTAGCGGGAGTTGGTTACAATGAGCAGTTCTTC.

This clonotype was detected only a few times. V is TRBV27 and J is TRBJ1-3; D may be TRBD1 (5 bases). The germline V and J ends were trimmed by 6 bases and 2 bases, with 8 bases remaining between them. CDR3 length: 13 residues. CDR1 is MNHEY, CDR2 SMNVEV, per germline (reference sequence). CDR3 in DNA: TGTGCCAGCAGGGGGACGGCTGGAAACACCATATATTTT. It is translated as CASRGTAGNTIYF.

The genes are TRBV20-1 and TRBJ2-5; D remains unclear. This CDR3 spans 13 amino acids. Germline values: CDR1 DFQATT, CDR2 SNEGSKA (reference sequence). Deletions cut 0 bases from V and 5 bases from J, with 10 bases between. CDR3 in amino acids: CSARDLRVETQYF. CDR3 sequence (DNA): TGCAGTGCTAGAGATCTGAGAGTGGAGACCCAGTACTTC.

The genes are TRBV15 and TRBJ2-3; D is perhaps TRBD2 (6 bases). V shed 0 bases and J shed 3 bases, with 16 bases lying between them. The germline CDR1 and CDR2 sequences are LNHNV and YYDKDF (reference sequence). This CDR3 region has 17 residues. The CDR3 coding sequence is TGTGCCACCAGCAGAGATTCCCCCGGGAGTAGTACAGATACGCAGTATTTT. It yields the protein CATSRDSPGSSTDTQYF.

This clonotype has more than one count but fewer than ten. This chain uses TRBV12-3 or TRBV12-4 with TRBJ2-7; D gene unclear. The CDR3 extends over 12 amino acids. Trimming pared 4 bases from V and 2 bases from J, leaving 6 bases between. As DNA, the CDR3 is TGTGCCAGCAGTTCCACTCCCTACGAGCAGTACTTC. Translating it yields CASSSTPYEQYF.

This clonotype has ten or more counts. A junction boundary mismatches the germline segment, possibly from a read error. This chain's CDR3 is CASRLGASGRYNEQFF. The CDR3 DNA sequence: TGTGCCAGCAGATTAGGGGCCAGCGGGCGTTACAATGAGCAGTTCTTC. The chain joins TRBV12-3 or TRBV12-4 to TRBJ2-1, with D perhaps TRBD2 (6 bases). The CDR3 is 16 residues long.

This clonotype came up many times. The J gene is TRBJ2-5, the V gene TRBV2, with TRBD1 as a possible D gene (6 bases). Germline CDR1 is SNHLY and CDR2 is FYNNEI. The CDR3 has 12 residues. Trimming stripped 8 bases from V and 0 bases from J, with 7 bases between. In DNA, the CDR3 is TGTGCCAGCCGGGACAACCAAGAGACCCAGTACTTC. This sequence encodes CASRDNQETQYF.

V usage is TRBV30 and J usage is TRBJ1-6; 7 bases are a match to TRBD1. After removal of 3 bases from V and 3 bases from J, the junction contained 8 bases not matched to a gene. From germline, CDR1 is GTSNPN and CDR2 SVGIG (reference sequence). The CDR3 is 16 amino acids. The CDR3: CAWRGGRRLYNSPLHF. CDR3 bases: TGTGCCTGGAGAGGGGGCCGGAGGCTCTATAATTCACCCCTCCACTTT.

A few counts support this clonotype. This chain links TRBV3-1 with TRBJ2-7; tentatively, D is TRBD1 (6 bases). Germline assignment: CDR1 LGHDT and CDR2 YNNKEL (reference sequence). There are 15 residues in the CDR3. Trimming removed 5 bases at V and 0 bases at J, with 14 bases between. The CDR3 spells CASSYTWTASYEQYF. The CDR3 region has the DNA TGTGCCAGCAGCTACACCTGGACAGCCTCCTACGAGCAGTACTTC.

This clonotype was seen ten or more times. The V and J genes are TRBV5-1 and TRBJ2-7, with D possibly being TRBD1 (6 bases). The V and J ends lost 3 bases and 4 bases respectively, with 17 bases between them. The CDR3 is 15 residues long. Germline V CDR1 and CDR2: SGHRS, YFSETQ. The chain's CDR3 is CASSSQTTGNYEQYF. The CDR3 nucleotides read TGCGCCAGCAGCTCTCAAACGACAGGAAATTACGAGCAGTACTTC.

This clonotype appeared a single time. The chain carries TRBV5-1 and TRBJ2-3, with TRBD2 matching over 12 bases. Per germline, CDR1 SGHRS and CDR2 YFSETQ. Unmatched junction bases numbered 2, after V lost 0 bases and J lost 0 bases. The CDR3 is 17 amino acids. The CDR3 nucleotides read TGCGCCAGCAGCTTGGAAACTAGCGGGGGGAGCACAGATACGCAGTATTTT. Its translation: CASSLETSGGSTDTQYF.